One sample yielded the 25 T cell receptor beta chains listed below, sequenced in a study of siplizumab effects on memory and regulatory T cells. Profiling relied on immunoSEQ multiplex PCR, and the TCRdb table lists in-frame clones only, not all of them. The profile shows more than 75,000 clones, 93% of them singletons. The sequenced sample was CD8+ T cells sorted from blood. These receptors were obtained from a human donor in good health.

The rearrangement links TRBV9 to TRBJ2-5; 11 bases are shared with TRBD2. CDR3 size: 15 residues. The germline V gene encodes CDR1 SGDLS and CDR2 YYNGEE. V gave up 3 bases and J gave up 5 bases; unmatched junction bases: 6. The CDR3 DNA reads TGTGCCAGCAGCGCCCCTAGCGGGGGGCGGGAGACCCAGTACTTC. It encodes CASSAPSGGRETQYF.

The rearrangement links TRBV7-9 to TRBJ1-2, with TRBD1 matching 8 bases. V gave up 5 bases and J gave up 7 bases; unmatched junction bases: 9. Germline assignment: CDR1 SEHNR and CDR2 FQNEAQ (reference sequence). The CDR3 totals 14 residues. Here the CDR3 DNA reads TGTGCCAGCAGCCCAATAGGACAGGGTGGTGGCTACACCTTC. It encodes CASSPIGQGGGYTF.

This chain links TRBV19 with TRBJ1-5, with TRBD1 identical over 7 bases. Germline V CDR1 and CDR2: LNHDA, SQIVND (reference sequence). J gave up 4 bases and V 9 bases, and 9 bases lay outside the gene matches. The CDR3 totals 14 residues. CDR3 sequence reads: CASHSDRLNQPQHF. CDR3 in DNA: TGTGCCAGCCATTCGGACAGGTTGAATCAGCCCCAGCATTTT.

CDR3 in amino acids: CASSQRTSGANNEQFF. Here the CDR3 DNA reads TGTGCCAGCAGCCAGAGGACTAGCGGGGCCAACAATGAGCAGTTCTTC. This chain uses TRBV4-2 with TRBJ2-1; 12 bases are a match to TRBD2. Looked up from germline, CDR1 is LGHNA and CDR2 is YNFKEQ. This CDR3 region has 16 residues. With V trimmed by 3 bases and J by 5 bases, 5 bases remained unmatched.

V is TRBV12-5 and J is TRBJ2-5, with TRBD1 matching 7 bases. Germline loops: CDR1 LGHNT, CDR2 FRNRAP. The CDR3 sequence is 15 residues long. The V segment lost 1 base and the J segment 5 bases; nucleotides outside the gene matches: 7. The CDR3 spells CASGLGQGLIETQYF. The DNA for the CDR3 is TGTGCTAGTGGTTTGGGACAGGGTCTTATCGAGACCCAGTACTTC. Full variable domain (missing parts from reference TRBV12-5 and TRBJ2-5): DARVTQTPRHKVTEMGQEVTMRCQPILGHNTVFWYRQTMMQGLELLAYFRNRAPLDDSGMPKDRFSAEMPDATLATLKIQPSEPRDSAVYFCASGLGQGLIETQYFGPGTRLLVL.

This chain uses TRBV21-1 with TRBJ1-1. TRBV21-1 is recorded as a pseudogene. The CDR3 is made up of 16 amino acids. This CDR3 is CASSKGGQEGNTEAFF. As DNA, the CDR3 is TGTGCCAGCAGCAAAGGGGGGCAGGAGGGGAACACTGAAGCTTTCTTT.

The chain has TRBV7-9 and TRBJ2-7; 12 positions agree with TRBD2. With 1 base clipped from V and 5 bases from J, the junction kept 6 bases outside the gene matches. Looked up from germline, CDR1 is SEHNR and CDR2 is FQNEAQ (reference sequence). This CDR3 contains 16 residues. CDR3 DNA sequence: TGTGCCAGCAGCTTAGACGCTAGCGGGGGGGCCAACGAGCAGTACTTC. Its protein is CASSLDASGGANEQYF.

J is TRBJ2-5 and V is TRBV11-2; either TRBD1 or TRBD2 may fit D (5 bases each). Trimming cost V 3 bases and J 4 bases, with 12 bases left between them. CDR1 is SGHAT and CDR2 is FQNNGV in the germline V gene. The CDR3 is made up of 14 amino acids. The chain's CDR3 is CASSFTGAGETQYF. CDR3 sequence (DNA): TGTGCCAGCAGCTTTACCGGGGCCGGAGAGACCCAGTACTTC. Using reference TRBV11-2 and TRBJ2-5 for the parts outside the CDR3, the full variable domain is EAGVAQSPRYKIIEKRQSVAFWCNPISGHATLYWYQQILGQGPKLLIQFQNNGVVDDSQLPKDRFSAERLKGVDSTLKIQPAKLEDSAVYLCASSFTGAGETQYFGPGTRLLVL.

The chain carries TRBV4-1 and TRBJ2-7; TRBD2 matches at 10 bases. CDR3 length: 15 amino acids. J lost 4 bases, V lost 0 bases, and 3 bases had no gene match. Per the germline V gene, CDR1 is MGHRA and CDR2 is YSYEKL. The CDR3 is CASSQESGRVYEQYF. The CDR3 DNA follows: TGCGCCAGCAGCCAAGAGAGCGGGAGGGTGTACGAGCAGTACTTC.

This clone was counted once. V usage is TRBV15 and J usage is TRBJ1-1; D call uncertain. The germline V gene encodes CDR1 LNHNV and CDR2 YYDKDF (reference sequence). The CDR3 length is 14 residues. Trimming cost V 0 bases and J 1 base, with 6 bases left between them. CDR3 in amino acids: CATSRDLENTEAFF. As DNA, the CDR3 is TGTGCCACCAGCAGAGATCTAGAGAACACTGAAGCTTTCTTT.

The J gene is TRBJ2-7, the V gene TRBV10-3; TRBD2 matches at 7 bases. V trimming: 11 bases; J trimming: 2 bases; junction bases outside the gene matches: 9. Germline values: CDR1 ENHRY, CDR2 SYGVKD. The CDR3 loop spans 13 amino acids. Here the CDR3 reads CAGGPGLAYEQYF. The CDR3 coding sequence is TGTGCCGGCGGTCCAGGACTAGCCTACGAGCAGTACTTC.

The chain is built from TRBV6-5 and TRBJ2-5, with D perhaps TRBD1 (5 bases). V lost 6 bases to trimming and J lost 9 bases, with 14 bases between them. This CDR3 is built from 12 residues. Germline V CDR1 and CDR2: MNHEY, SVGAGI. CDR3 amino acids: CASSYDSDSQYF. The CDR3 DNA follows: TGTGCCAGCAGCTACGACAGTGACTCCCAGTACTTC.

CDR3 DNA sequence: TGTGCCAGTAGTATTGGGACTAGCGGTGCCGAGCAGTACTTC. Protein product: CASSIGTSGAEQYF. The V gene is TRBV19, the J gene TRBJ2-7, with 11 bases fitting TRBD2. This CDR3 comprises 14 residues. Germline V gene data show CDR1 as LNHDA and CDR2 as SQIVND (reference sequence). The ends lost 3 bases at V and 6 bases at J; junction bases unmatched: 4.

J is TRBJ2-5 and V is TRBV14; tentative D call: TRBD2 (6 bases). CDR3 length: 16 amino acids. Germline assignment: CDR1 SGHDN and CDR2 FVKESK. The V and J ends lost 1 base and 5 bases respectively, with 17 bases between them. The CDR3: CASSQGGRGLGETQYF. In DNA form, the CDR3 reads TGTGCCAGCAGCCAAGGCGGGCGGGGCCTGGGGGAGACCCAGTACTTC.

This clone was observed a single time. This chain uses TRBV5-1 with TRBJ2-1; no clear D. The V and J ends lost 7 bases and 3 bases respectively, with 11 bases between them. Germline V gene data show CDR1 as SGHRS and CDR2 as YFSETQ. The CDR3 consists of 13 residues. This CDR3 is CASGVEVYNEQFF. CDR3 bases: TGCGCCAGCGGGGTGGAAGTCTACAATGAGCAGTTCTTC.

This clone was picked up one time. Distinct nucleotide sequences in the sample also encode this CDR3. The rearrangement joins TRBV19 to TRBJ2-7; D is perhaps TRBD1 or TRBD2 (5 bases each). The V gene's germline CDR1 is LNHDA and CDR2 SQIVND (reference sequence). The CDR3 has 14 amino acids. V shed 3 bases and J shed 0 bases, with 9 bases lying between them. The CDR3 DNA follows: TGTGCCAGTAGTATCTCAGGGAGCTCCTACGAGCAGTACTTC. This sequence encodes CASSISGSSYEQYF.

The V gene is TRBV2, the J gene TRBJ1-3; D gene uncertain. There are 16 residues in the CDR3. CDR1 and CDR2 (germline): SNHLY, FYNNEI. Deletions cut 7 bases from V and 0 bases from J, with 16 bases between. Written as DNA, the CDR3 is TGTGCCAGCAAACCTCGGGAAGACGACTCTGGAAACACCATATATTTT. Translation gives CASKPREDDSGNTIYF.

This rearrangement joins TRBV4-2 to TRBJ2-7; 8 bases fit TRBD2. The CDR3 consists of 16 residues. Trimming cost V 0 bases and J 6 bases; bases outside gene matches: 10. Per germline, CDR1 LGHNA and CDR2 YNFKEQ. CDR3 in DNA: TGTGCCAGCAGCCAAGATGCCCAGAGACTAGCGTCCGAGCAGTACTTC. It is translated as CASSQDAQRLASEQYF.

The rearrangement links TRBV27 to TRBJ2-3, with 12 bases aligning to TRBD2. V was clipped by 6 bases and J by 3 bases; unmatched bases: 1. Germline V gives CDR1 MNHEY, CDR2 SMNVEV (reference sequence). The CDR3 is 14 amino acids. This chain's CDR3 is CASSLAGGTDTQYF. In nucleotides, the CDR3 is TGTGCCAGCAGCCTAGCGGGGGGGACAGATACGCAGTATTTT.

The CDR3 bases are TGTGCCAGCAGCCCAGGGGGGGCCGGGGAGCTGTTTTTT. Its protein is CASSPGGAGELFF. J is TRBJ2-2 and V is TRBV5-8; D possibly matches TRBD1 or TRBD2 (7 bases each). Germline lookup yields CDR1 SGHTS and CDR2 YDEGEE. The V and J ends lost 4 bases and 6 bases respectively, with 10 bases between them. The CDR3 covers 13 residues.

This CDR3 is CASSPPVSTEAFF. For the CDR3, the DNA is TGTGCCAGCAGCCCGCCAGTGAGCACTGAAGCTTTCTTT. The chain links TRBV11-2 to TRBJ1-1; D not resolved. Germline V gives CDR1 SGHAT, CDR2 FQNNGV. The CDR3 runs 13 residues. The germline V and J ends were trimmed by 5 bases and 4 bases, with 11 bases remaining between them.

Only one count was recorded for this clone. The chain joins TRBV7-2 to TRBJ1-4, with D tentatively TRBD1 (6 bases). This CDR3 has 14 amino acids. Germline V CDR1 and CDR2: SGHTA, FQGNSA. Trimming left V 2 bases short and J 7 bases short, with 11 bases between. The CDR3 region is CASSLKGEGEKLFF. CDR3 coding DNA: TGTGCCAGCAGCTTAAAGGGGGAGGGTGAAAAACTGTTTTTT.

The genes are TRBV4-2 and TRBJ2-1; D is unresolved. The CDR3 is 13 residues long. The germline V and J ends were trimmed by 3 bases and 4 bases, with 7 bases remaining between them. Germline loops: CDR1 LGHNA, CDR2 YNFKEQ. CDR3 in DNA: TGTGCCAGCAGCCAGGATAATTACAATGAGCAGTTCTTC. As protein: CASSQDNYNEQFF.

The DNA for the CDR3 is TGTGCCAGTGCGCCGGGGGGATCCTACGAGCAGTACTTC. It translates to CASAPGGSYEQYF. V is TRBV19 and J is TRBJ2-7; 7 nucleotides line up with TRBD2. From germline, CDR1 is LNHDA and CDR2 SQIVND (reference sequence). CDR3 length equals 13 residues. The J segment lost 1 base and the V segment lost 8 bases, leaving 5 bases of the junction unmatched.

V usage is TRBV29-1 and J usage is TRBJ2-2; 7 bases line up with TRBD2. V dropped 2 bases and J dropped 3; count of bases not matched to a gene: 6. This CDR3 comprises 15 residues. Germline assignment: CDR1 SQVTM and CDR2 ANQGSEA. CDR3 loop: CSVEIGGGYTGELFF. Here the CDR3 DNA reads TGCAGCGTTGAAATCGGCGGGGGTTACACCGGGGAGCTGTTTTTT.